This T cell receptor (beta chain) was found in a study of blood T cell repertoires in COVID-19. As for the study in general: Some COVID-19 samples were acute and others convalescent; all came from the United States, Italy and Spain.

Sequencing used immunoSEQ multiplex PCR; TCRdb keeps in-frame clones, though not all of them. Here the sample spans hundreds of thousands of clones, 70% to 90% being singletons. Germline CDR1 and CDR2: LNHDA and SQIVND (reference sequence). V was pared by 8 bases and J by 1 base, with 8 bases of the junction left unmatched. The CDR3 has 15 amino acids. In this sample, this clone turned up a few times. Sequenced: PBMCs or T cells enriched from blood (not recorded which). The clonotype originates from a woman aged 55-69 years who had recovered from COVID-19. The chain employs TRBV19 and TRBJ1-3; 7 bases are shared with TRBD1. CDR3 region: CASSTQGFSGNTIYF. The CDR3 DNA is TGTGCCAGTTCCACACAGGGGTTTTCTGGAAACACCATATATTTT.